A single sample gave rise to the 6 T cell receptor beta chains below, sequenced in a study of OX40 agonist ivuxolimab in advanced cancers. The method was immunoSEQ multiplex PCR; TCRdb's version includes in-frame clones alone and lacks a portion of them. Of some 66,000 clones listed, about four fifths are singletons. The sample here was CD4+ or CD8+ T cells sorted from blood, taken in a trial of the OX40 agonist ivuxolimab. The source of these receptors is an adult with an advanced solid tumor such as melanoma, head and neck, liver or kidney cancer.

The gene calls are TRBV27 and TRBJ2-7, with D possibly matching TRBD1 (5 bases). Trimming left V 3 bases short and J 9 bases short, with 12 bases between. CDR3 length: 12 residues. Germline loops: CDR1 MNHEY, CDR2 SMNVEV (reference sequence). The CDR3: CASSFGRAVQYF. In DNA form, the CDR3 reads TGTGCCAGCAGTTTCGGCAGGGCGGTGCAGTACTTC.

The rearrangement uses TRBV30 and TRBJ1-2; D is undetermined. Trimming stripped 4 bases from V and 8 bases from J, with 14 bases between. Germline V gives CDR1 GTSNPN, CDR2 SVGIG (reference sequence). The CDR3 runs to 12 residues. The chain's CDR3 is CAWTGDQGGYTF. Here the CDR3 DNA reads TGTGCCTGGACCGGAGACCAAGGCGGCTACACCTTC.

The rearrangement uses TRBV7-3 and TRBJ2-3; the match to TRBD2 covers 14 bases. Germline-derived CDR1 and CDR2 are SGHTA and FQGTGA. The CDR3 extends over 18 amino acids. V shed 5 bases, J shed 5 bases, and the junction held 12 bases outside the gene matches. CDR3 in amino acids: CASSPKWGLAGEEDTQYF. CDR3 coding DNA: TGTGCCAGCAGCCCCAAATGGGGACTAGCGGGAGAGGAAGATACGCAGTATTTT. The full variable domain, completed using reference TRBV7-3 and TRBJ2-3, is GAGVSQTPSNKVTEKGKYVELRCDPISGHTALYWYRQSLGQGPEFLIYFQGTGAADDSGLPNDRFFAVRPEGSVSTLKIQRTERGDSAVYLCASSPKWGLAGEEDTQYFGPGTRLTVL.

The gene calls are TRBV28 and TRBJ1-5; possibly TRBD1 for D (5 bases). Per the germline V gene, CDR1 is MDHEN and CDR2 is SYDVKM. The CDR3 contains 12 residues. V was pared by 9 bases and J by 6 bases, with 12 bases between. CDR3 sequence reads: CASRGGGQPQHF. The CDR3 region has the DNA TGTGCCAGTAGGGGCGGGGGTCAGCCCCAGCATTTT.

This clone was seen ten or more times. The rearrangement uses TRBV19 and TRBJ1-2; 8 positions agree with TRBD1. This CDR3 spans 13 amino acids. From germline, CDR1 is LNHDA and CDR2 SQIVND (reference sequence). V dropped 6 bases and J dropped 7; count of bases not matched to a gene: 7. CDR3 DNA: TGTGCCAGTAGCCAAGGACAGGGTCGTGGCTACACCTTC. The encoded protein is CASSQGQGRGYTF.

The chain carries TRBV7-3 and TRBJ1-2; TRBD1 is a possible D gene (5 bases). Germline lookup yields CDR1 SGHTA and CDR2 FQGTGA. The CDR3 covers 13 residues. With 0 bases removed from V and 6 bases from J, the gap between germline ends came to 8 bases. CDR3 bases: TGTGCCAGCAGCTTAACCCAGGGTAATGGCTACACCTTC. Protein: CASSLTQGNGYTF.